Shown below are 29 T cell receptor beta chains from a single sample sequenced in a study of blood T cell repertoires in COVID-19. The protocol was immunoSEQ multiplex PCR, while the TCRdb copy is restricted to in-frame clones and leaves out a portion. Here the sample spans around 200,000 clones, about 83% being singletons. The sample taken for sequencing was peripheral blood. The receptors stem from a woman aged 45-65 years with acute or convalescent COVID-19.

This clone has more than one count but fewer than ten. The CDR3 DNA reads as TGCGCCAGCAGTGGAGAATCCCTGGAGACCCAGTACTTC. It translates to CASSGESLETQYF. This chain joins TRBV10-1 and TRBJ2-5; D gene unclear. The CDR3 extends over 13 amino acids. The germline CDR1 and CDR2 sequences are WNHNN and SYGVQD (reference sequence). Trimming stripped 4 bases from V and 5 bases from J, with 11 bases between.

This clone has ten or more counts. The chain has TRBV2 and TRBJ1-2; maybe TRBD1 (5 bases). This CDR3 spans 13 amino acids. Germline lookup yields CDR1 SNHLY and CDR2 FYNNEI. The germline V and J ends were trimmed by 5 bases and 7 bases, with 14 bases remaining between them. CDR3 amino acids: CASSPLKRGGYTF. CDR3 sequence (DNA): TGTGCCAGCAGTCCTCTTAAAAGGGGTGGCTACACCTTC.

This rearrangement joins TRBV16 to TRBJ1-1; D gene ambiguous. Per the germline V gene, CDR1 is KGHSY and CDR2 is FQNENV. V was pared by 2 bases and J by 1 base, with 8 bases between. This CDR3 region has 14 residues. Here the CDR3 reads CASSQRPENTEAFF. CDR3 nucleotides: TGTGCCAGCAGCCAACGTCCAGAGAACACTGAAGCTTTCTTT.

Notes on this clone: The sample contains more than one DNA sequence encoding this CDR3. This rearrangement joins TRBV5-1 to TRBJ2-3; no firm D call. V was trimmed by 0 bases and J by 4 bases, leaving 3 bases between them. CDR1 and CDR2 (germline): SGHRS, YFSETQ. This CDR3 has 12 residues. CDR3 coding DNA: TGCGCCAGCAGCTTGGGCGCAGATACGCAGTATTTT. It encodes CASSLGADTQYF.

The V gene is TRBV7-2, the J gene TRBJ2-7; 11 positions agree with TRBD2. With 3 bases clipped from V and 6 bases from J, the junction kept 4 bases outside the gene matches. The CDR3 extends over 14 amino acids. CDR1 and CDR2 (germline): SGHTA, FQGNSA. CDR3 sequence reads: CASSFSSGRREQYF. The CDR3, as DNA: TGTGCCAGCAGCTTTTCTAGCGGGAGGCGCGAGCAGTACTTC.

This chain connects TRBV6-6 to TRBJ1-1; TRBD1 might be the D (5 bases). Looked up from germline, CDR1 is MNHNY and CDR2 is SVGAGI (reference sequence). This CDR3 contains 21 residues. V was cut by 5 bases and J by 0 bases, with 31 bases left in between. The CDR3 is CASSPPGTGGSSSAMNTEAFF. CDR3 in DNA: TGTGCCAGCAGTCCCCCCGGGACCGGAGGGAGCTCGAGCGCCATGAACACTGAAGCTTTCTTT.

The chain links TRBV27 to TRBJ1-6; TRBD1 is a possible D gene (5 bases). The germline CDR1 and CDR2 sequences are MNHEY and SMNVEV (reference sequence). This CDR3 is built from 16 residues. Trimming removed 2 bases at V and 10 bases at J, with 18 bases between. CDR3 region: CASSLEGQGGGSPLHF. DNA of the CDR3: TGTGCCAGCAGTTTAGAAGGGCAGGGAGGAGGATCACCCCTCCACTTT.

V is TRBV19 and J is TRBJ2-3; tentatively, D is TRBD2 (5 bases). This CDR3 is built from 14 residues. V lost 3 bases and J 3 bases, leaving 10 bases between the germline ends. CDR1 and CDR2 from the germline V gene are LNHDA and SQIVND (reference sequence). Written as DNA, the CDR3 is TGTGCCAGTAGTATGGACTTAAAAACAGATACGCAGTATTTT. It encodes CASSMDLKTDTQYF.

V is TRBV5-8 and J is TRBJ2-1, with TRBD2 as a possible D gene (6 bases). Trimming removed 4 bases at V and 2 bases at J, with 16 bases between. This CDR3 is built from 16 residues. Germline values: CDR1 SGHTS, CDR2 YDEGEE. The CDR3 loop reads CASSPSVGLAYNEQFF. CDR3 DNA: TGTGCCAGCAGCCCTAGCGTAGGTCTGGCCTACAATGAGCAGTTCTTC.

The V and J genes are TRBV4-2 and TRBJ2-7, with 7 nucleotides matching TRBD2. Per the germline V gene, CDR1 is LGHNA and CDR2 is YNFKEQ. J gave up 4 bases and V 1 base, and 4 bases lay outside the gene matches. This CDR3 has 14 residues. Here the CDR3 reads CASSQVGTTYEQYF. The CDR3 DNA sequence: TGTGCCAGCAGCCAAGTCGGGACTACGTACGAGCAGTACTTC.

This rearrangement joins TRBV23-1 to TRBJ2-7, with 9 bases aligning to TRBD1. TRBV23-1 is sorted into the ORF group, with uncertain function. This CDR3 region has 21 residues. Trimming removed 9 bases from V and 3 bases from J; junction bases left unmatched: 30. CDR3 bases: TGCGCCAGTCCGCGGACAGGGGAAACACTCCCCCACACCTACACTCACTACGAGCAGTACTTC. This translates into CASPRTGETLPHTYTHYEQYF.

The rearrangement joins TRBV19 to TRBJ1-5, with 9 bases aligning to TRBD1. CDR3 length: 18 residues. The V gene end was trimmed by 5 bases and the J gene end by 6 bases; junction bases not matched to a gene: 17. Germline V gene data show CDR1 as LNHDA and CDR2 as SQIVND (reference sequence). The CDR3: CASSFGPTGGTGGQPQHF. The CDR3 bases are TGTGCCAGTAGTTTCGGCCCGACAGGGGGAACAGGAGGTCAGCCCCAGCATTTT.

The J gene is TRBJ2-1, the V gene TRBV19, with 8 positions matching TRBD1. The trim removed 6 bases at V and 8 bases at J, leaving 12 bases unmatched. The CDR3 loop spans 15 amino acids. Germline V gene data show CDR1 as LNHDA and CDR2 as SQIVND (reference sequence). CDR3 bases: TGTGCCAGTAGGACGACCGGGACAGGTAACGATGAGCAGTTCTTC. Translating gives CASRTTGTGNDEQFF.

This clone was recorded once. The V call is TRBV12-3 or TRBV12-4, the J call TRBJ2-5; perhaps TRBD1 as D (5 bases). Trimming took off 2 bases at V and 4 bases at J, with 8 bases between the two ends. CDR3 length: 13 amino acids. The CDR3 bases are TGTGCCAGCAGTTTAAGGACAACAGAGACCCAGTACTTC. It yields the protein CASSLRTTETQYF.

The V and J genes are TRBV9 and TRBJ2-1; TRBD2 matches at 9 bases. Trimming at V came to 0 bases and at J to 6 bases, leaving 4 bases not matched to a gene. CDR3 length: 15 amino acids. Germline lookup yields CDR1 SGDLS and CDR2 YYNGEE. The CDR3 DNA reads TGTGCCAGCAGCGTAGGAGCGGGAGGATTCAATGAGCAGTTCTTC. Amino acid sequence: CASSVGAGGFNEQFF.

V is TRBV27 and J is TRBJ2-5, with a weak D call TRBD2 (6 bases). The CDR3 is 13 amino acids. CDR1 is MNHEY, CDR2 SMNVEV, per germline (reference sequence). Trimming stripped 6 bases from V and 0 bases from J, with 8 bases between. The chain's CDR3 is CASRGGYQETQYF. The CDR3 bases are TGTGCCAGCAGGGGGGGTTACCAAGAGACCCAGTACTTC.

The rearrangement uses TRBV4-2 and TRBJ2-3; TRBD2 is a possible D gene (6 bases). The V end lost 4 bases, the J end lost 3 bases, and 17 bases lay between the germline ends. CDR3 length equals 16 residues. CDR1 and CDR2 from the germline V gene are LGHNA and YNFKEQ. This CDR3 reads CASSRSGPEATDTQYF. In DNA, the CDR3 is TGTGCCAGCAGCCGTAGCGGACCAGAGGCGACAGATACGCAGTATTTT.

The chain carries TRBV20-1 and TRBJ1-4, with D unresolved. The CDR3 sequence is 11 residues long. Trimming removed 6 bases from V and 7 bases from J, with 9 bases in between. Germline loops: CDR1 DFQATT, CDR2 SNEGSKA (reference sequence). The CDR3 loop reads CSAGEGEKLFF. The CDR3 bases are TGCAGTGCCGGGGAGGGTGAAAAACTGTTTTTT.

The CDR3 sequence is CAISESTDRTRGLVRELFF. As DNA, the CDR3 is TGTGCCATCAGTGAGTCTACCGACAGGACAAGGGGTTTGGTCCGGGAGCTGTTTTTT. The chain is built from TRBV10-3 and TRBJ2-2, with D tentatively TRBD1 (6 bases). Per germline, CDR1 ENHRY and CDR2 SYGVKD. The CDR3 has 19 amino acids. V was clipped by 0 bases and J by 9 bases, with 26 bases between them.

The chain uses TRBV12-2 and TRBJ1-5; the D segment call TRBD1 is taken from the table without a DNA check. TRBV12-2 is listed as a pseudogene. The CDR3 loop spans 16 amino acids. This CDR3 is CASRLGDRGQDQPQHF. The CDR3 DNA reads TGTGCAAGTCGCTTAGGGGACAGGGGTCAGGATCAGCCCCAGCATTTT.

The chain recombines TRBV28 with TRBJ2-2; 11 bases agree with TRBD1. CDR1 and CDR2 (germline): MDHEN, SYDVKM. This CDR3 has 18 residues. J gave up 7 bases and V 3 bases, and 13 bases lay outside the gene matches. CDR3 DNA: TGTGCCAGCAGTTTCCCGCTCGGACAGGGGGCGCAGGGCGGGGAGCTGTTTTTT. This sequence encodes CASSFPLGQGAQGGELFF.

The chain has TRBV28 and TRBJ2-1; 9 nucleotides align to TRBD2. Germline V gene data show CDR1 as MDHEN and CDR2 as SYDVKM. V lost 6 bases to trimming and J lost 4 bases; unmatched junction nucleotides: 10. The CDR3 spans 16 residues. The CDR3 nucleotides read TGTGCCAGCAGCTTACCCGGACTAGCGAGTTACAATGAGCAGTTCTTC. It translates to CASSLPGLASYNEQFF.

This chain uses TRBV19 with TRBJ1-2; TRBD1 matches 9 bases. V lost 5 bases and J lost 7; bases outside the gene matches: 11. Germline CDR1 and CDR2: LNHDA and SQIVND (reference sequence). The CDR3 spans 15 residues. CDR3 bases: TGTGCCAGTAGTCTTACTACAGGGGGCCTAGGTGGCTACACCTTC. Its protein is CASSLTTGGLGGYTF.

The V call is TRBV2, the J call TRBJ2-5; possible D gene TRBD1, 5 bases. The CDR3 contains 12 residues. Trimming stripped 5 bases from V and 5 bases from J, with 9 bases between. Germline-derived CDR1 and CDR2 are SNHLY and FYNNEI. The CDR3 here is CASSRQPETQYF. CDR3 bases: TGTGCCAGCAGTCGACAGCCGGAGACCCAGTACTTC. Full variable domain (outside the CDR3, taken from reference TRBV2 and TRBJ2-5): EPEVTQTPSHQVTQMGQEVILRCVPISNHLYFYWYRQILGQKVEFLVSFYNNEISEKSEIFDDQFSVERPDGSNFTLKIRSTKLEDSAMYFCASSRQPETQYFGPGTRLLVL.

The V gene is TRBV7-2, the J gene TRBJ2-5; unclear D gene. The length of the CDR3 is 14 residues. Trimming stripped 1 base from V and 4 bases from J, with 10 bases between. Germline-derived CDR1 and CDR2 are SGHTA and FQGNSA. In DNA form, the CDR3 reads TGTGCCAGCAGCTTAGTAGCCGGGTTAGAGACCCAGTACTTC. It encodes CASSLVAGLETQYF.

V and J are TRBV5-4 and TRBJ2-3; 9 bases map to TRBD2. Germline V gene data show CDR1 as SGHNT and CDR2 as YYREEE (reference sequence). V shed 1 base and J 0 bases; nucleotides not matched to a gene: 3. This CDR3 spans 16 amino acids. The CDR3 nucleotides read TGTGCCAGCAGCTTGAGTAGCGGGAGAAGCACAGATACGCAGTATTTT. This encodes CASSLSSGRSTDTQYF.

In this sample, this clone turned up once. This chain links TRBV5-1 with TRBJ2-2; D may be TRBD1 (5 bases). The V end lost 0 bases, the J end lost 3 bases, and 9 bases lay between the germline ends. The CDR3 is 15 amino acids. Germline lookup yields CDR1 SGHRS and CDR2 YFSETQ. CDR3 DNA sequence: TGCGCCAGCAGCTTGGGCAGGGTCGACACCGGGGAGCTGTTTTTT. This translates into CASSLGRVDTGELFF.

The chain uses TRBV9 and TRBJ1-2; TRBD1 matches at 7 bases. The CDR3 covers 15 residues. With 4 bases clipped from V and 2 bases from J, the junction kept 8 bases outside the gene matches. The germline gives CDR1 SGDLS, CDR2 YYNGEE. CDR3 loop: CASSLSGTENYGYTF. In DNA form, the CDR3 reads TGTGCCAGCAGCCTCTCCGGGACAGAAAACTATGGCTACACCTTC.

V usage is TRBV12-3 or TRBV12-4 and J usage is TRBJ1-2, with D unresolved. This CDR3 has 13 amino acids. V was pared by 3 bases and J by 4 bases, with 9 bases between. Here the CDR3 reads CASSFDTFYGYTF. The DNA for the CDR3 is TGTGCCAGCAGTTTCGACACCTTCTATGGCTACACCTTC.